These T cell receptor beta chains were read from a single sample in a study of spatial heterogeneity in lung cancer. TCRdb processed the 5' RACE reads anew with MiXCR; each CDR3 protein has one entry. The table has under 8,500 distinct CDR3 sequences, around 10% seen once. This material consisted of lung tumor tissue, taken at surgery. The receptors here all came from a male donor with early-stage non-small cell lung cancer. CDR3s include the opening cysteine and the closing phenylalanine or tryptophan.

v_gene,CDR3aa
TRBV7-8,CASTYSQGPTEQFF
TRBV20-1,CSASGDYEQYF
TRBV10-3,CAVKDSADNEQFF
TRBV20-1,CSARSPGTGDGEKLFF
TRBV20-1,CSAMGSGRALYNEQFF
TRBV6-6,CASSSGGQYSNQPQHF
TRBV6-5,CASSYSRGVTDTQYF
TRBV6-1,CASRLTGLNTEAFF
TRBV5-1,CASSLLVQRNTGELFF
TRBV7-9,CASSPPTGMYQETQYF
TRBV3-1,CASSQAPGGHSPLHF
TRBV3-1,CASSQEMTLFAKNIQYF
TRBV28,CASRSGLVNNEQFF
TRBV12-3/TRBV12-4,CASSSDRVAYGYTF
TRBV20-1,CSARGPGETQYF
TRBV5-1,CASSLATPTDTQYF
TRBV2,CASSGGATNEKLFF
TRBV20-1,CSATQGGTEAFF
TRBV5-1,CASSLIGGLTNEQFF
TRBV6-5,CASSVSFPGPNQPQHF
TRBV6-5,CATRIAGRTGELFF
TRBV4-2,CASSQRIGYEQYF
TRBV20-1,CSARDLGQGAEQYF
TRBV2,CASSENYRRSSQHF
TRBV18,CASSPLRGGEQYF
TRBV20-1,CSVIGTTNYGYTF
TRBV20-1,CSASSPGRTGGTEAFF
TRBV14,CASSSRGGFGNTEAFF
TRBV12-3/TRBV12-4,CASMRDGVSYNEQFF
TRBV6-5,CASTVTRTGETQYF
TRBV6-1,CASTLSWTGDLPTEAFF
TRBV28,CASSEQGRSGYGYTF
TRBV20-1,CSARPAERAWGNEQFF
TRBV28,CASSFAGGNEQFF
TRBV27,CAASVPSSTQYF
TRBV28,CASSGNSNQPQHF
TRBV20-1,CSAYNREIMAMNTEAFF
TRBV6-6,CASSALETEAFF
TRBV28,CASSSPGTNYGYTF
TRBV11-2,CASSLESSGGLSQYF
TRBV12-3/TRBV12-4,CASSWDSSNQPQHF
TRBV20-1,CSAPGGVGKEAFF
TRBV14,CASSPGTSVATEQFF
TRBV20-1,CSGLAGLTNEQFF
TRBV11-2,CASSPLGGATDTQYF
TRBV10-3,CATRDRGGSPGANVLTF
TRBV12-3/TRBV12-4,CASSFRSMSTEAFF
TRBV5-4,CANSLVGGYEQYF
TRBV7-2,CASSLDRATEAFF
TRBV6-5,CASSLTPGVQETQYF
TRBV7-2,CASSFKLNTEAFF
TRBV28,CATLNRAPYEQYF
TRBV11-2,CASTFRSTDTQYF
TRBV6-1,CASSEGEFYQPQHF
TRBV29-1,CSVQTGSQGTQYF
TRBV10-3,CAITRGQGYEQYF
TRBV7-3,CASSLQPNTEAFF
TRBV20-1,CSAEETNEKLFF
TRBV7-9,CASRAVAGSGDTQYF